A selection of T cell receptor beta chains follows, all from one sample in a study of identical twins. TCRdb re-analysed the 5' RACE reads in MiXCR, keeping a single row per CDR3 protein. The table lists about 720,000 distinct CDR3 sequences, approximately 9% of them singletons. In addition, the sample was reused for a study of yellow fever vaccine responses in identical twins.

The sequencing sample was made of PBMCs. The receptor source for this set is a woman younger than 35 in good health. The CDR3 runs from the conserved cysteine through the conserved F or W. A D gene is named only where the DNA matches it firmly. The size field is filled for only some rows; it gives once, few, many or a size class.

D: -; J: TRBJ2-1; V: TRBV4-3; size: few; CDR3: CASSQDRSRGDENEQFF; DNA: TGCGCCAGCAGCCAAGATCGCTCGAGGGGAGATGAAAATGAGCAGTTCTTC
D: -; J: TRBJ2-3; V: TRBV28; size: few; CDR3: CASSSPPGAGDTQYF; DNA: TGTGCCAGCAGTTCCCCCCCGGGGGCGGGGGATACGCAGTATTTT
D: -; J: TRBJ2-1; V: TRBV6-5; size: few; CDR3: CASSYGPTVNEQFF; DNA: TGTGCCAGCAGTTACGGACCCACGGTGAATGAGCAGTTCTTC
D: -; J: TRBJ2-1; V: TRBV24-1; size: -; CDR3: CATSDSRRAGYNEQFF; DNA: TGTGCCACCAGTGATTCGCGTCGGGCAGGCTACAATGAGCAGTTCTTC
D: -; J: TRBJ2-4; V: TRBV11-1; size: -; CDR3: CASSSSVEGGRSKNIQYF; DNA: TGTGCCAGCAGCTCCTCCGTAGAGGGGGGCCGAAGCAAAAACATTCAGTACTTC
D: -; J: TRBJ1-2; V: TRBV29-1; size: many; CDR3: CSVPGYTF; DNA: TGCAGCGTTCCCGGCTACACCTTC
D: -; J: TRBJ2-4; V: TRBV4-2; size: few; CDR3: CASSQIFGTNQNIQYF; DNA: TGTGCCAGCAGCCAAATATTCGGGACAAACCAAAACATTCAGTACTTC
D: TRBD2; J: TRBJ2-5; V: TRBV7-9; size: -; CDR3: CASSRSGSLKTQYF; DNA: TGTGCCAGCAGCCGTAGCGGGAGTTTGAAGACCCAGTACTTC
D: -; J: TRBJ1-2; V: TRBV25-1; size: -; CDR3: CASSASSRDAYYGYTF; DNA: TGTGCCAGCAGTGCCTCCTCCCGGGACGCCTACTATGGCTACACCTTC
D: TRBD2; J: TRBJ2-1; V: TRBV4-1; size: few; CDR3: CASSQLALADYNEQFF; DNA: TGCGCCAGCAGCCAGCTCGCACTAGCGGACTACAATGAGCAGTTCTTC
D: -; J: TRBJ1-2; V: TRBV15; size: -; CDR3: CATSRADSNYGYTF; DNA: TGTGCCACCAGCAGAGCGGACAGTAACTATGGCTACACCTTC
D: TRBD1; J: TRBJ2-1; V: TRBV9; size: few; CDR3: CASSVNVAGGGNEQFF; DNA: TGTGCCAGCAGCGTAAACGTGGCAGGGGGCGGGAATGAGCAGTTCTTC
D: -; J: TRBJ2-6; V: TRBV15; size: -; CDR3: CAVAVLEAGANVLTF; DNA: TGTGCCGTAGCAGTGCTTGAGGCTGGGGCCAACGTCCTGACTTTC
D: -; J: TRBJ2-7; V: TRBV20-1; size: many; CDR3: CSARDLQGGYEQYF; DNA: TGCAGTGCTAGAGATCTCCAGGGGGGGTACGAGCAGTACTTC
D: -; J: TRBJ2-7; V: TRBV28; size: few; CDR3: CASSFEKGAYEQYF; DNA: TGTGCCAGCAGTTTCGAGAAGGGGGCCTACGAGCAGTACTTC
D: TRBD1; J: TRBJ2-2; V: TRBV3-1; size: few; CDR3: CASRETGVTGELFF; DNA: TGTGCCAGCAGGGAGACAGGGGTCACCGGGGAGCTGTTTTTT
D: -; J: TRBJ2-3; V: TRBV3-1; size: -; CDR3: CASSAGGATDTQYF; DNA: TGTGCCAGCAGCGCCGGGGGAGCCACAGATACGCAGTATTTT
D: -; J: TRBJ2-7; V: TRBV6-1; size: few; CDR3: CASSATGQSYEQYF; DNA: TGTGCCAGCAGTGCAACCGGACAGAGCTACGAGCAGTACTTC
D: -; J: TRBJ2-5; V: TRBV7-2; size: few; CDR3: CASRPAAQETQYF; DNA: TGTGCCAGCAGACCAGCGGCCCAAGAGACCCAGTACTTC
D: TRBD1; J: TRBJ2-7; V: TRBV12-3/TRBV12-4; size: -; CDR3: CASRPSRTGWGAYEQYF; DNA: TGTGCCAGCAGGCCGTCCCGGACAGGGTGGGGGGCCTACGAGCAGTACTTC
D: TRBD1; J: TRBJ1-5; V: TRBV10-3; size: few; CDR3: CAISETGGLSNQPQHF; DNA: TGTGCCATCAGTGAAACAGGGGGCCTCAGCAATCAGCCCCAGCATTTT
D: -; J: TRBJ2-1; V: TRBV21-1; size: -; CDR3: CASSKVQGAVDNEQFF; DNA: TGTGCCAGCAGCAAAGTACAGGGGGCAGTTGACAATGAGCAGTTCTTC
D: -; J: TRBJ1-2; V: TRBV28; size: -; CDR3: CASLRARGYGYTF; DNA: TGTGCCAGCCTGAGGGCACGGGGGTATGGCTACACCTTC
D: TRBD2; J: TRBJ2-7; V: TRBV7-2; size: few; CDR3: CASTEGLALYEQYF; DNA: TGTGCCAGCACCGAAGGACTAGCGCTCTACGAGCAGTACTTC
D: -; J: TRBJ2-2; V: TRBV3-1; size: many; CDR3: CASSQSLADTGELFF; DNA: TGTGCCAGCAGCCAGTCCTTAGCCGACACCGGGGAGCTGTTTTTT
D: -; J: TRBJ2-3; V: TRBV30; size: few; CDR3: CAWKGVQTQYF; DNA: TGTGCCTGGAAGGGGGTTCAAACGCAGTATTTT
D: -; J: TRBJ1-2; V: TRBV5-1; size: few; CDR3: CASTLEGTYGYTF; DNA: TGCGCCAGCACCCTGGAGGGGACCTATGGCTACACCTTC
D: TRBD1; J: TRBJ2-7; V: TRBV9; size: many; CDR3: CASSLGQASYEQYF; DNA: TGTGCCAGCAGCCTCGGACAGGCTTCCTACGAGCAGTACTTC
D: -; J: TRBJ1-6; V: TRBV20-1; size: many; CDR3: CSARQQATLNSPLHF; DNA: TGCAGTGCTAGACAACAAGCGACGTTGAATTCACCCCTCCACTTT
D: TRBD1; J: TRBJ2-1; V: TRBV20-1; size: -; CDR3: CSARVGDRGYEQFF; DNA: TGCAGTGCTAGAGTTGGGGACAGGGGGTACGAGCAGTTCTTC